This TCR beta chain came from a study of human T cells and chemical hapten exposure. Study details: Patients, largely female, had alopecia areata, totalis or universalis.

This clonotype was observed at least ten times. Described time point: patch test 1, 2 weeks after DPC sensitization. Indicated treatment: therapeutic diphenylcyclopropenone sensitization with weekly scalp DPC. Every patch test was put on after a blood sample was taken. Germline CDR1 is LGHDT and CDR2 is YNNKEL (reference sequence). Trimming left V 3 bases short and J 3 bases short, with 11 bases between. The CDR3 is 15 amino acids. TCRdb itself ran the RACE reads through MiXCR, one entry per CDR3 protein. The sample yields about 380,000 distinct CDR3 sequences, more than 4.5% seen once. The starting material was whole blood, obtained in connection with sensitization to the hapten diphenylcyclopropenone (DPC). The chain has TRBV3-1 and TRBJ1-4, with D possibly matching TRBD1 (5 bases). This TCR derives from a woman aged 50 to 60 with alopecia areata. Some clones in this sample may be carry-over from other donors' samples. The CDR3 is CASSHGAPPNEKLFF. The CDR3 DNA is TGTGCCAGCAGCCATGGGGCACCGCCTAATGAAAAACTGTTTTTT.